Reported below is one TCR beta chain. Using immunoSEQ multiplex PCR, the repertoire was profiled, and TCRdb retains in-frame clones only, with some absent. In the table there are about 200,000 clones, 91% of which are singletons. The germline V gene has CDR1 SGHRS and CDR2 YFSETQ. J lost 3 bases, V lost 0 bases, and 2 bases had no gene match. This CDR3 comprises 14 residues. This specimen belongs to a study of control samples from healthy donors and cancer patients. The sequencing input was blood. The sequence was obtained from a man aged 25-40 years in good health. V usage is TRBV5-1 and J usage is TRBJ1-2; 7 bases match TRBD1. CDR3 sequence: CASSLEGAYYGYTF. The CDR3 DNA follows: TGCGCCAGCAGCTTGGAGGGGGCCTACTATGGCTACACCTTC.